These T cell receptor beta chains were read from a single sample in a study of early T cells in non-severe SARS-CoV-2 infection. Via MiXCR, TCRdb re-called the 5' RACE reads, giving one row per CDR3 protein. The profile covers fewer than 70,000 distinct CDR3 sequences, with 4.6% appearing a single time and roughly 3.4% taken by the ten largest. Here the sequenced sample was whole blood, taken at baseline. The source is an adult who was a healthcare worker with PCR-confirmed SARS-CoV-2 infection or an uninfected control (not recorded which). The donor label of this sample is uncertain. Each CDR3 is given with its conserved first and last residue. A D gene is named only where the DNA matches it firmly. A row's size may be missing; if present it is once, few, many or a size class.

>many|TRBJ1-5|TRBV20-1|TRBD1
CSARGQGPHNQPQHF
TGCAGTGCTAGAGGACAGGGGCCGCACAATCAGCCCCAGCATTTT
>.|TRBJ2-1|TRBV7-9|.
CASSLAANEQFF
TGTGCCAGCAGCTTAGCGGCCAATGAGCAGTTCTTC
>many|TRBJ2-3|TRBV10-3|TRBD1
CAISGSARDRITDTQYF
TGTGCCATCAGTGGATCAGCTCGGGACAGAATCACAGATACGCAGTATTTT
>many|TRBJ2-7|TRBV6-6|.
CASSSRYEQYF
TGTGCCAGCAGTTCCCGCTACGAGCAGTACTTC
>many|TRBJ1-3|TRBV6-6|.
CASNLSGNTIYF
TGTGCCAGCAACCTATCTGGAAACACCATATATTTT
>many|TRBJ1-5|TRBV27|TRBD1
CASTLTGAPNQPQHF
TGTGCCAGCACCCTGACAGGGGCGCCCAATCAGCCCCAGCATTTT
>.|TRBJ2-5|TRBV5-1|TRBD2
CASSLAASGVRGTQYF
TGCGCCAGCAGCTTGGCCGCTAGCGGAGTCCGTGGGACCCAGTACTTC
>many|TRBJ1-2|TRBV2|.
CARSLGYGYTF
TGTGCCAGATCGTTGGGCTATGGCTACACCTTC
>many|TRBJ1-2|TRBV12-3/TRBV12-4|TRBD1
CASSRGQGGYGYTF
TGTGCCAGCAGCCGTGGACAGGGCGGCTATGGCTACACCTTC
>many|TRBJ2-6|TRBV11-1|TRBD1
CASSFRQGRSGANVLTF
TGTGCCAGCAGCTTCCGACAGGGCCGCTCTGGGGCCAACGTCCTGACTTTC
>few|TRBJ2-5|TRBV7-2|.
CASSLVLAGAETQYF
TGTGCCAGCAGCTTAGTCTTGGCAGGGGCAGAGACCCAGTACTTC
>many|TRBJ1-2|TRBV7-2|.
CASSLAWERGYGYTF
TGTGCCAGCAGCTTAGCATGGGAGCGGGGCTATGGCTACACCTTC
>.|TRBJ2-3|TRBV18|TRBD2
CASSPFAGGSTDTQYF
TGTGCCAGCTCACCGTTTGCGGGGGGGAGCACAGATACGCAGTATTTT
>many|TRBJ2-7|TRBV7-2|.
CASSLSGPSSYEQYF
TGTGCCAGCAGCTTATCCGGCCCATCCTCCTACGAGCAGTACTTC
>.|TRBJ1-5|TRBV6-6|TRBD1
CASSPRGGLSNQPQHF
TGTGCCAGCAGTCCCAGAGGGGGCCTAAGCAATCAGCCCCAGCATTTT
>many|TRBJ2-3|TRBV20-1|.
CSASRPGSTDTQYF
TGCAGTGCTAGCCGTCCGGGCAGCACAGATACGCAGTATTTT
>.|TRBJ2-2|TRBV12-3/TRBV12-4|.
CASSPSGITGELFF
TGTGCCAGCAGTCCCAGCGGAATCACCGGGGAGCTGTTTTTT
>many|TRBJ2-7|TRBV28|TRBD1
CASSLSGQGNYEQYF
TGTGCCAGCAGTTTGTCGGGACAGGGGAACTACGAGCAGTACTTC
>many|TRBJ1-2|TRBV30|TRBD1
CAWSRTLGTGYGYTF
TGTGCCTGGAGTCGTACTCTAGGGACAGGGTATGGCTACACCTTC
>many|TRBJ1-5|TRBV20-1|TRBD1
CSAREARDRDNQPQHF
TGCAGTGCTAGAGAAGCCCGGGACAGGGATAATCAGCCCCAGCATTTT
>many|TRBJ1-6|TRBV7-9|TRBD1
CASSLPGQGSPLHF
TGTGCCAGCAGCTTACCTGGACAGGGTTCACCCCTCCACTTT
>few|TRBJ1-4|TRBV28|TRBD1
CASRRGQGGLANEKLFF
TGTGCCAGCAGGCGAGGACAGGGGGGATTGGCTAATGAAAAACTGTTTTTT
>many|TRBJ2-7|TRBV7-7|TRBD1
CASSVDRDAGEQYF
TGTGCTAGCAGCGTGGACAGGGATGCCGGGGAGCAGTACTTC
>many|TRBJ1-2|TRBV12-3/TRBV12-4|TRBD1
CASSPGQGSGYTF
TGTGCCAGCAGCCCGGGACAGGGTAGCGGCTACACCTTC
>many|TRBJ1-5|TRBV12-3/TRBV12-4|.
CASSFVKNQPQHF
TGTGCCAGCAGTTTCGTCAAAAATCAGCCCCAGCATTTT
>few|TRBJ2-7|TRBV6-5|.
CASSFRGPTYEQYF
TGTGCCAGCAGTTTCAGGGGACCCACCTACGAGCAGTACTTC
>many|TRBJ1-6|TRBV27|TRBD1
CASRPAGTGDNSPLHF
TGTGCCAGCAGGCCAGCCGGGACAGGGGATAATTCACCCCTCCACTTT
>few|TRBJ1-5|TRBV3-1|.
CASSQGRSAQPQHF
TGTGCCAGCAGCCAGGGCAGGTCTGCTCAGCCCCAGCATTTT
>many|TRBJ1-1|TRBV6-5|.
CASSREVRTEAFF
TGTGCCAGCAGTCGGGAGGTAAGGACTGAAGCTTTCTTT
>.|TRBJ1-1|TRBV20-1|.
CSAVQGGNTEAFF
TGCAGTGCTGTTCAAGGGGGGAACACTGAAGCTTTCTTT
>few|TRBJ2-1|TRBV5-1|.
CASSYEGVEYNEQFF
TGCGCCAGCAGCTACGAGGGGGTCGAATACAATGAGCAGTTCTTC
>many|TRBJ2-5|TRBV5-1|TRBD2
CASSFSGGQETQYF
TGCGCCAGCAGCTTTAGCGGGGGGCAAGAGACCCAGTACTTC
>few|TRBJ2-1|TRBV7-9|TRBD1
CASSHRTGVNEQFF
TGTGCCAGCAGCCACCGGACAGGGGTCAATGAGCAGTTCTTC
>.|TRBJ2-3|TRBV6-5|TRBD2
CASSYSGSRGVADTQYF
TGTGCCAGCAGTTACTCGGGGAGTCGGGGGGTAGCAGATACGCAGTATTTT
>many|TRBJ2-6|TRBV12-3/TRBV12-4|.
CASRSDVSGANVLTF
TGTGCCAGCAGGTCTGATGTCTCTGGGGCCAACGTCCTGACTTTC
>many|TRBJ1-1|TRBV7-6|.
CASSPNTNTEAFF
TGTGCCAGCAGCCCTAACACTAACACTGAAGCTTTCTTT
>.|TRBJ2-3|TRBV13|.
CASSLGARTDTQYF
TGTGCCAGCAGCTTAGGGGCCCGCACAGATACGCAGTATTTT
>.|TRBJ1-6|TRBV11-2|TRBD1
CASSTGQGLASPLHF
TGTGCCAGCAGCACCGGACAGGGCCTCGCTTCACCCCTCCACTTT
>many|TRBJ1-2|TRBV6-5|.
CASSWSRQVPYGYTF
TGTGCCAGCAGTTGGTCGCGACAGGTGCCCTATGGCTACACCTTC
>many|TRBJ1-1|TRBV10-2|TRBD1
CASSSGTGLGNTEAFF
TGCGCCAGCAGTTCCGGGACAGGGCTCGGAAACACTGAAGCTTTCTTT